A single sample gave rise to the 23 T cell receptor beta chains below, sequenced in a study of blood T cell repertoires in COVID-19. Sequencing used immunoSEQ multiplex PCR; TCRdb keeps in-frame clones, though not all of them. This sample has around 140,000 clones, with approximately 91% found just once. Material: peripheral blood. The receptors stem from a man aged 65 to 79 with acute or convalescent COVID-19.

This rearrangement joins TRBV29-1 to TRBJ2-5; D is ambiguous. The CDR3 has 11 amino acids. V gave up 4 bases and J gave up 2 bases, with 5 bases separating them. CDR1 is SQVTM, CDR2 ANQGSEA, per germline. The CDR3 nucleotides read TGCAGCGTTGCCCTACAAGAGACCCAGTACTTC. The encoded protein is CSVALQETQYF.

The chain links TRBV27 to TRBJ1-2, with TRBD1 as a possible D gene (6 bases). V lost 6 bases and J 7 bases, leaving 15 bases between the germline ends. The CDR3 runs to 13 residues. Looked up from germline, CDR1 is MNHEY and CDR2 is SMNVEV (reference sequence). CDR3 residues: CASRVQGSVGYTF. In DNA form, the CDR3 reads TGTGCCAGCAGGGTACAGGGTTCGGTTGGCTACACCTTC.

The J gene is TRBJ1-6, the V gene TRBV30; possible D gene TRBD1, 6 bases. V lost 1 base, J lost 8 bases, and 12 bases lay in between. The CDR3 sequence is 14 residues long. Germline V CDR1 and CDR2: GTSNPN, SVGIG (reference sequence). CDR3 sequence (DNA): TGTGCCTGGAGTGCTTTGGACAGCTATTCACCCCTCCACTTT. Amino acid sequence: CAWSALDSYSPLHF.

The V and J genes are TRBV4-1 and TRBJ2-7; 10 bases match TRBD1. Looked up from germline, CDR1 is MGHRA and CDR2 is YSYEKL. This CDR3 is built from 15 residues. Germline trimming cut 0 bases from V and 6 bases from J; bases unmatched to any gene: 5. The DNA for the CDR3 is TGCGCCAGCAGCCAAGAAGGACAGGGGGACGGCGAGCAGTACTTC. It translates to CASSQEGQGDGEQYF.

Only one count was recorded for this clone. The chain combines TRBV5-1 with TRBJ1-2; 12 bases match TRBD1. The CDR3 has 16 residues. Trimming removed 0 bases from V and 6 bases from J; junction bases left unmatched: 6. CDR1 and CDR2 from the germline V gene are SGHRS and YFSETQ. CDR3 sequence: CASSLVSGTGGDGYTF. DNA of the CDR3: TGCGCCAGCAGCTTGGTTTCCGGGACAGGGGGCGATGGCTACACCTTC.

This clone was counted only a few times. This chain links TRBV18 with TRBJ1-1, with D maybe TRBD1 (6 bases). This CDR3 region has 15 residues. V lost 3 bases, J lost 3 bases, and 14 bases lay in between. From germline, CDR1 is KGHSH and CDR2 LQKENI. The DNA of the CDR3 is TGTGCCAGCTCACCCGAGAGTAACAGGGACACTGAAGCTTTCTTT. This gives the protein CASSPESNRDTEAFF. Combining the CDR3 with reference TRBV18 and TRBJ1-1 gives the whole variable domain NAGVMQNPRHLVRRRGQEARLRCSPMKGHSHVYWYRQLPEEGLKFMVYLQKENIIDESGMPKERFSAEFPKEGPSILRIQQVVRGDSAAYFCASSPESNRDTEAFFGQGTRLTVV.

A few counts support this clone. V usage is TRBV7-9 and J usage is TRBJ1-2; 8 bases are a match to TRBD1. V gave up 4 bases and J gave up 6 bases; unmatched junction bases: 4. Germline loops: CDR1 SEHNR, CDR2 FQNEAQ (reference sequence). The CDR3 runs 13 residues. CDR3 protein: CASSSQGAHGYTF. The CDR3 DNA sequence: TGTGCCAGCAGCTCCCAGGGGGCCCATGGCTACACCTTC.

In DNA, the CDR3 is TGTGCCAGCAGCCTTGGGACAGGCATTCAGTACTTC. It translates to CASSLGTGIQYF. V usage is TRBV3-1 (or the pseudogene TRBV3-2) and J usage is TRBJ2-4, with 8 bases that match TRBD1. The V gene end was trimmed by 4 bases and the J gene end by 9 bases; junction bases not matched to a gene: 2. The length of the CDR3 is 12 residues. In germline, CDR1 is LGHDT, CDR2 YNNKEL (reference sequence).

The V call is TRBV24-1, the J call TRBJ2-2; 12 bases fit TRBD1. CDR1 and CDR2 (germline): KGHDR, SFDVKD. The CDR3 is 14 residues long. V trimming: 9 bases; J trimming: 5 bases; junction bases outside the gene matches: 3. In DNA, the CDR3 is TGTGCCACCGCGGGACAGGGGGCGACCGGGGAGCTGTTTTTT. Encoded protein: CATAGQGATGELFF.

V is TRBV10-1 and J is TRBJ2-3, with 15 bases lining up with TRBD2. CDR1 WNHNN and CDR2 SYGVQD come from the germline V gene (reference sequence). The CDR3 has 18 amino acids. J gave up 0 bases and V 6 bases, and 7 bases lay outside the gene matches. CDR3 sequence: CASSPAGTSGGSTDTQYF. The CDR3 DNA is TGCGCCAGCAGCCCCGCGGGGACTAGCGGGGGGAGCACAGATACGCAGTATTTT.

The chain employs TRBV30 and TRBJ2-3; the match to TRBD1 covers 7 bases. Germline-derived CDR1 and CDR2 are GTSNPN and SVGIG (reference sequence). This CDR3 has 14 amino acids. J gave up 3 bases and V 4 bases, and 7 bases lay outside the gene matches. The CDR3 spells CAWIRDRATDTQYF. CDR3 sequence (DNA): TGTGCCTGGATCCGAGACAGGGCTACAGATACGCAGTATTTT.

DNA for the CDR3: TGTGCCAGCAGCTTGGGGCCCAAGGAGCAGTACTTC. Its translation: CASSLGPKEQYF. This chain joins TRBV5-5 and TRBJ2-7, with D unclear. The CDR3 sequence is 12 residues long. The V end was cut by 0 bases, the J end by 7 bases, with 8 bases between. CDR1 and CDR2 from the germline V gene are SGHKS and YYEKEE (reference sequence).

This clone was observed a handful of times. The CDR3 sequence is CAIGQGSDTQYF. The CDR3 DNA reads as TGTGCCATCGGACAGGGCTCCGATACGCAGTATTTT. V usage is TRBV10-3 and J usage is TRBJ2-3; 8 bases align to TRBD1. The CDR3 totals 12 residues. V was clipped by 8 bases and J by 6 bases; unmatched bases: 4. CDR1 is ENHRY, CDR2 SYGVKD, per germline.

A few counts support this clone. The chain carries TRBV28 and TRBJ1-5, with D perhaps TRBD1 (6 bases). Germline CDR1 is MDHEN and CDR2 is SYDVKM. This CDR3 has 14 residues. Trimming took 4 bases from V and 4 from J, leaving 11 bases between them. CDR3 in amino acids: CASSSHRENQPQHF. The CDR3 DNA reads TGTGCCAGCAGTTCGCACAGGGAAAATCAGCCCCAGCATTTT.

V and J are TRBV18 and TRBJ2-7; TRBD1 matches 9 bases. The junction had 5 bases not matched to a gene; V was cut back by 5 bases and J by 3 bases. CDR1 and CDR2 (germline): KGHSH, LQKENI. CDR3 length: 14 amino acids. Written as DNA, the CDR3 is TGTGCCAGCTCAGAACAGGGGGCCAACTACGAGCAGTACTTC. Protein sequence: CASSEQGANYEQYF.

CDR3 DNA: TGTGCCATCAGTGAGTTCGTTAACACTGAAGCTTTCTTT. It is translated as CAISEFVNTEAFF. V is TRBV10-3 and J is TRBJ1-1; D remains unclear. Deletions cut 1 base from V and 2 bases from J, with 5 bases between. The CDR3 has 13 residues. The germline CDR1 and CDR2 sequences are ENHRY and SYGVKD.

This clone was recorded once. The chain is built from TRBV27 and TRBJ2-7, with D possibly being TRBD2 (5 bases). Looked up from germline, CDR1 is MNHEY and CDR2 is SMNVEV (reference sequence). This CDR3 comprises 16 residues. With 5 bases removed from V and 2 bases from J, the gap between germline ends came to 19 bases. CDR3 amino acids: CASSPRGPHPTYEQYF. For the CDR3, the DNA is TGTGCCAGCAGTCCCCGAGGGCCGCATCCTACCTACGAGCAGTACTTC.

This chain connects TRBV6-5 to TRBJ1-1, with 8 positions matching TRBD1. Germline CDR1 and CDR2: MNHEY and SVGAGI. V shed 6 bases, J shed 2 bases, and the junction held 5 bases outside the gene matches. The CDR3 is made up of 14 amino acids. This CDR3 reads CASRFDRGNTEAFF. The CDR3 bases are TGTGCCAGCAGGTTCGACAGGGGTAACACTGAAGCTTTCTTT.

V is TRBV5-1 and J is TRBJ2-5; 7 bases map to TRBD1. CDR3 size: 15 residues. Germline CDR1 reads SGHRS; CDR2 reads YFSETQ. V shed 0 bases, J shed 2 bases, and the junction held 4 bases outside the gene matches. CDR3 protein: CASSLAGQEQETQYF. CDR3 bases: TGCGCCAGCAGCTTGGCCGGACAGGAGCAAGAGACCCAGTACTTC.

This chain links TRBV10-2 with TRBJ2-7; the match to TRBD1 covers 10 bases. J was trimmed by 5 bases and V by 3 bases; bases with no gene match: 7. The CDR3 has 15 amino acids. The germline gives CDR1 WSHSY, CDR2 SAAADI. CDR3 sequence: CASSDPTGGRDEQYF. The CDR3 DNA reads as TGCGCCAGCAGTGATCCGACAGGGGGCAGAGACGAGCAGTACTTC.

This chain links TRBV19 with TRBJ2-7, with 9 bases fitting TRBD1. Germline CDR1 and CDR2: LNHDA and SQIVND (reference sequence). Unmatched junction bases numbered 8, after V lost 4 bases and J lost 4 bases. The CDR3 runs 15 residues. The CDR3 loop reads CASSNNRGRGYEQYF. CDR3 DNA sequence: TGTGCCAGTAGTAACAACAGGGGGCGCGGTTACGAGCAGTACTTC.

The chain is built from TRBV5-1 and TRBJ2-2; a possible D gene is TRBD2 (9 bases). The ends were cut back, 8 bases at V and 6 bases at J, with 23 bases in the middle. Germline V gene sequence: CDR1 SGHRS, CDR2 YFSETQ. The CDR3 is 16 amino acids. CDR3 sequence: CASERGDRTRSGELFF. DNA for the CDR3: TGCGCCAGTGAGCGGGGGGACAGGACTCGATCCGGGGAGCTGTTTTTT.

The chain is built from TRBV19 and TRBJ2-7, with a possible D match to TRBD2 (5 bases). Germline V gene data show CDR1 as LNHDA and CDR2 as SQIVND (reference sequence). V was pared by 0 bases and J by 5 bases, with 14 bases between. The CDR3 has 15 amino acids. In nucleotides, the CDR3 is TGTGCCAGTAGTATAGAGGGTCTAGCTGTCCACGAGCAGTACTTC. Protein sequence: CASSIEGLAVHEQYF. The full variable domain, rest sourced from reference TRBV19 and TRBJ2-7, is DGGITQSPKYLFRKEGQNVTLSCEQNLNHDAMYWYRQDPGQGLRLIYYSQIVNDFQKGDIAEGYSVSREKKESFPLTVTSAQKNPTAFYLCASSIEGLAVHEQYFGPGTRLTVT.